This is a list of T cell receptor beta chains from one sample in a study of blood T cell repertoires in COVID-19. Assay used: immunoSEQ multiplex PCR; TCRdb lists only in-frame clones, some missing. The sample records a few hundred thousand clones, approximately 86% being singletons. Specimen: peripheral blood. All receptors derive from a woman aged 70-85 years with COVID-19, enrolled during active disease. The CDR3 runs from the conserved cysteine through the conserved F or W.

j_call cdr3_length v_call cdr3_aa
TRBJ2-2 18 TRBV12-5 CASGNDRGQGAFTGELFF
TRBJ1-2 15 TRBV19 CASNPTGTGGDGYTF
TRBJ2-7 15 TRBV10-2 CASKDSGGASYEQYF
TRBJ2-2 16 TRBV7-2 CASSSGLAGGSGELFF
TRBJ2-1 14 TRBV15 CATSREVAGVEQFF
TRBJ2-1 17 TRBV13 CASSFRGGLSSYNEQFF
TRBJ2-7 14 TRBV21-1 CASSPKVAFREQYF
TRBJ2-7 15 TRBV19 CASSSGQGARDEQYF
TRBJ1-2 14 TRBV6-5 CASSRQGDNYGYTF
TRBJ2-7 17 TRBV18 CASSQEGQGRSSYEQYF
TRBJ1-6 15 TRBV2 CASSDRGLRNSPLHF
TRBJ2-7 14 TRBV30 CAWRRGLDPYEQYF
TRBJ1-2 13 TRBV12-3/TRBV12-4 CASSGTGPYGYTF
TRBJ2-7 17 TRBV6-2/TRBV6-3 CASSLVKGAGRSYEQYF
TRBJ1-5 13 TRBV24-1 CATSERSNQPQHF
TRBJ2-5 11 TRBV29-1 CSVGSGGTQYF
TRBJ2-2 14 TRBV11-2 CASRLGGANGELFF
TRBJ1-2 14 TRBV5-1 CASSMDRGGDGYTF
TRBJ1-4 15 TRBV9 CASSAVEAFEEKLFF
TRBJ1-1 15 TRBV13 CASSTNRGWNTEAFF
TRBJ2-7 18 TRBV4-2 CASSQERLAGGIYYEQYF
TRBJ2-3 15 TRBV10-1 CASSLGQGGPDTQYF
TRBJ2-7 14 TRBV7-2 CASSWGIVGNEQYF
TRBJ2-4 14 TRBV7-9 CASSLASQGNIQYF
TRBJ2-7 13 TRBV5-1 CASRRTGSGEQYF
TRBJ2-3 13 TRBV13 CASSLVGGDTQYF
TRBJ2-3 17 TRBV11-2 CASSFRTSGGGTDTQYF
TRBJ2-7 12 TRBV24-1 CATSKRTGEQYF
TRBJ2-1 16 TRBV4-2 CASSQGFTYPYNEQFF